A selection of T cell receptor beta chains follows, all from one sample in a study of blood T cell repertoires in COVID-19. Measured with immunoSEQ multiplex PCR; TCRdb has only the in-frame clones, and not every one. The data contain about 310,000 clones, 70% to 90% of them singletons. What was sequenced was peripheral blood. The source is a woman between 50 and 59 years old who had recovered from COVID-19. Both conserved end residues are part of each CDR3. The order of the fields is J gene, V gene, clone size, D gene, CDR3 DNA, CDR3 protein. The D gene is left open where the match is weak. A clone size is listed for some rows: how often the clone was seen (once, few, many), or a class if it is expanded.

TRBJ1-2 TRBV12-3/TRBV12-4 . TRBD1 TGTGCCAGCAGTCCGGGACAGGCCAAGGGCTACACCTTC CASSPGQAKGYTF
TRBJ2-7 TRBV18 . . TGTGCCAGCTCACCCGGGGAGCTCGCCTCGGGGAACTACGAGCAGTACTTC CASSPGELASGNYEQYF
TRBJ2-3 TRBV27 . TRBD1 TGTGCCAGCAGTGAAGCCCGGACAGGGCCCACAGATACGCAGTATTTT CASSEARTGPTDTQYF
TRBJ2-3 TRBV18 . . TGTGCCAGCTCACCGCTCGACTTTGACCAAAGCACAGATACGCAGTATTTT CASSPLDFDQSTDTQYF
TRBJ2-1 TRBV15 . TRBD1 TGTGCCACCAGAGGGGGGACAGGGGGCTACAATGAGCAGTTCTTC CATRGGTGGYNEQFF
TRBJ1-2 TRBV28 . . TGTGCCAGCAGTACCCGCGGGGGATTTGGTAACTATGGCTACACCTTC CASSTRGGFGNYGYTF
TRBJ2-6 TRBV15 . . TGTGCCACCAGCAGGGGGGACACTCCTTCTGGGGCCAACGTCCTGACTTTC CATSRGDTPSGANVLTF
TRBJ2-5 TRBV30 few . TGTGCCTGGAGTGTACTTGTCGAGACCCAGTACTTC CAWSVLVETQYF
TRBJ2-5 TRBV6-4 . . TGTGCCAGCAGTGTCCCTTTTCGGGAGGAGACCCAGTACTTC CASSVPFREETQYF
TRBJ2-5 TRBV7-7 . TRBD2 TGTGCTAGCAGCTTAGGTTTAGCGGGACGGGAGACCCAGTACTTC CASSLGLAGRETQYF
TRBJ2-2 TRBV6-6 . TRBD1 TGTGCCAGCGGCGGAGCAGGGGGCGCCGGGGAGCTGTTTTTT CASGGAGGAGELFF
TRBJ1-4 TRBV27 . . TGTGCCAGCAGTTTTTTCCGGGGCGGGGGCACTAATGAAAAACTGTTTTTT CASSFFRGGGTNEKLFF
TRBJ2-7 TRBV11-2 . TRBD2 TGTGCCAGCAGCATGAGACTAGCGGGAGCCTACGAGCAGTACTTC CASSMRLAGAYEQYF
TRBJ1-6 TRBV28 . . TGTGCCAGCAGTTCAGATTCACCCCTCCACTTT CASSSDSPLHF
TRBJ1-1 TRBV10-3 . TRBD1 TGTGCCACCGGGGACAGGATTATCACTGAAGCTTTCTTT CATGDRIITEAFF